A selection of T cell receptor beta chains follows, all from one sample in a study of early T cells in non-severe SARS-CoV-2 infection. A single record per CDR3 protein comes from TCRdb applying MiXCR to the 5' RACE reads. The table has more than 80,000 distinct CDR3 sequences, approximately 14% seen once. The sequenced material came from whole blood. These receptors came from an adult who was a healthcare worker with PCR-confirmed SARS-CoV-2 infection or an uninfected control (not recorded which). Both conserved end residues are part of each CDR3. D genes are given only for firm matches. Clone size is not always given. Where it is, it says once, few, many or a class for expanded clones.

TRBJ2-4	TRBD1	TRBV30	many	TGTGCCTGGAGTGTGGGAGACAGGGGAGCAAACATTCAGTACTTC	CAWSVGDRGANIQYF
TRBJ2-5	TRBD1	TRBV7-8	-	TGTGCCAGCAGCTTGGGGGTATCACCGGGACAGGGTGAGACCCAGTACTTC	CASSLGVSPGQGETQYF
TRBJ1-2	-	TRBV28	few	TGTGCCAGCTTGTCCAGGAACTATGGCTACACCTTC	CASLSRNYGYTF
TRBJ2-7	-	TRBV20-1	many	TGCAGTGCCACCCAGTCTAGCTCCTACGAGCAGTACTTC	CSATQSSSYEQYF
TRBJ2-7	-	TRBV28	-	TGTGCCAGCTACGGGGGCTACGAGCAGTACTTC	CASYGGYEQYF
TRBJ2-7	TRBD2	TRBV11-2	-	TGTGCCAGCAGCCACAGACTAGCGGGGGAGTACGAGCAGTACTTC	CASSHRLAGEYEQYF
TRBJ2-1	-	TRBV5-1	-	TGCGCCAGCAGCTTGGCTGGAGTCCCCTACAATGAGCAGTTCTTC	CASSLAGVPYNEQFF
TRBJ2-1	-	TRBV14	many	TGTGCCAGCAGCCAAAATTGGTCGAACAATGAGCAGTTCTTC	CASSQNWSNNEQFF
TRBJ1-5	-	TRBV27	many	TGTGCCAGCAGCCCCCGCGGGGGCCGCAATCAGCCCCAGCATTTT	CASSPRGGRNQPQHF
TRBJ2-7	TRBD2	TRBV7-8	many	TGTGCCAGCAGCTCCATAGGCGGCGGGGGGGCCTTTTACGAGCAGTACTTC	CASSSIGGGGAFYEQYF
TRBJ2-1	TRBD2	TRBV28	-	TGTGCCAGCAGCACCGGGACTAGCGTTTACAATGAGCAGTTCTTC	CASSTGTSVYNEQFF
TRBJ1-6	-	TRBV6-2/TRBV6-3	-	TGTGCCGCCCGGGACAACGATAATTCACCCCTCCACTTT	CAARDNDNSPLHF
TRBJ2-3	TRBD2	TRBV9	few	TGTGCCAGCAGCCGCAGCGGGGGGGCCAGCACAGATACGCAGTATTTT	CASSRSGGASTDTQYF
TRBJ1-5	TRBD1	TRBV9	few	TGTGCCAGCAGCCTTCAGGGGGCCCCTAATCAGCCCCAGCATTTT	CASSLQGAPNQPQHF
TRBJ2-1	TRBD2	TRBV12-3/TRBV12-4	many	TGTGCCAGCAGGTCCTTAGCGGGGGGATACAATGAGCAGTTCTTC	CASRSLAGGYNEQFF
TRBJ1-3	-	TRBV7-9	-	TGTGCCAGCAGCTTAGGAACGGGAGGTACTGGAAACACCATATATTTT	CASSLGTGGTGNTIYF
TRBJ2-3	-	TRBV6-2/TRBV6-3	few	TGTGCCAGCAGTTACGCCAGGAACACAGATACGCAGTATTTT	CASSYARNTDTQYF
TRBJ1-2	TRBD1	TRBV15	-	TGTGCCACCAGCAGAGGCGGGACAGGGGGTTCGGGCGATGGCTACACCTTC	CATSRGGTGGSGDGYTF
TRBJ2-5	-	TRBV20-1	-	TGCAGTGCTAGAGATTTAGGAAGAGGGGAGACCCAGTACTTC	CSARDLGRGETQYF
TRBJ2-1	-	TRBV5-5	few	TGTGCCAGCAGCCCGACAGCCCATAGGCCAGCCTTAAATGGGGAGCAGTTCTTC	CASSPTAHRPALNGEQFF
TRBJ1-1	-	TRBV28	many	TGTGCCAGCAGACCGGTCCGTCTCCTTGAAGCTTTCTTT	CASRPVRLLEAFF
TRBJ2-3	-	TRBV7-9	-	TGTGCCAGCAGCCACGAAACGGATACGCAGTATTTT	CASSHETDTQYF
TRBJ2-7	-	TRBV20-1	many	TGCAGTGCTATGGGGTTCTCCTACGAGCAGTACTTC	CSAMGFSYEQYF